The following is a T cell receptor beta chain sequence with its context. Germline V gives CDR1 MNHNS, CDR2 SASEGT. The length of the CDR3 is 14 residues. V shed 2 bases and J shed 2 bases, with 7 bases lying between them. The primer mix had 60 Vbeta and 13 Jbeta primers. Data came from immunoSEQ multiplex PCR; TCRdb stores just in-frame clones and leaves some out. The sample has about 130,000 clones; roughly 82% are singletons. The sample belongs to a study of cytomegalovirus exposure and HLA in healthy donors. Study overall: An earlier analysis identified approximately 120 million unique TCR beta sequences in 150 million to 200 million T cells.

The material sequenced was PBMCs. The source is a man in his fifties or sixties in good health and CMV-seronegative. The genes are TRBV6-1 and TRBJ1-5, with a possible D match to TRBD1 (6 bases). The CDR3 DNA reads TGTGCCAGCAGTGAAACAGGGCGCAATCAGCCCCAGCATTTT. This translates into CASSETGRNQPQHF.